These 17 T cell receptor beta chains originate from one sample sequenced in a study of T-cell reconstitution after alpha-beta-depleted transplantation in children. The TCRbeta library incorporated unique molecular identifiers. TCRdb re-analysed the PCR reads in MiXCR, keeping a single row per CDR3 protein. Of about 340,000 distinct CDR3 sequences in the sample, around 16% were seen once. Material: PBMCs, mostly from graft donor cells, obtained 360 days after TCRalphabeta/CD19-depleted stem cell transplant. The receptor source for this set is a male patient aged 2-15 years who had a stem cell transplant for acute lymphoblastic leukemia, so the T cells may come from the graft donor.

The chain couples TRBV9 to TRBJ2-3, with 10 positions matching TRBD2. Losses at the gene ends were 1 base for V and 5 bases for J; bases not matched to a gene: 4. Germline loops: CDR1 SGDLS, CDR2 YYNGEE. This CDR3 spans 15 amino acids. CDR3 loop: CASSVLAGVKDTQYF. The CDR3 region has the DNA TGTGCCAGCAGCGTACTAGCGGGAGTAAAAGATACGCAGTATTTT.

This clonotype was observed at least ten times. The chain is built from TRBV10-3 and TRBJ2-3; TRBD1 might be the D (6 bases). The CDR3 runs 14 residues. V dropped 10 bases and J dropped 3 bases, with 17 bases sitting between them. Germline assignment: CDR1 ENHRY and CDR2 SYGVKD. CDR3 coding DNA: TGTGCCACGAACAGGGAAGATAGGACAGATACGCAGTATTTT. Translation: CATNREDRTDTQYF.

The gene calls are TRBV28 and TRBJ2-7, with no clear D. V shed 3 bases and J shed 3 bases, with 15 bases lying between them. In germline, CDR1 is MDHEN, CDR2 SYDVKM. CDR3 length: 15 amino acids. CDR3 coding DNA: TGTGCCAGCAGTTTTGAGACACCTCCTTTCTACGAGCAGTACTTC. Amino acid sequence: CASSFETPPFYEQYF. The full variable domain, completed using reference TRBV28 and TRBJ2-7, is DVKVTQSSRYLVKRTGEKVFLECVQDMDHENMFWYRQDPGLGLRLIYFSYDVKMKEKGDIPEGYSVSREKKERFSLILESASTNQTSMYLCASSFETPPFYEQYFGPGTRLTVT.

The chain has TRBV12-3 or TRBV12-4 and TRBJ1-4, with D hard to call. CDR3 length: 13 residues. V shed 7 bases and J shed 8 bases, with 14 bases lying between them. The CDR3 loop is CASKAPQREKLFF. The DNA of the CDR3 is TGTGCCAGCAAAGCCCCCCAGAGGGAAAAACTGTTTTTT.

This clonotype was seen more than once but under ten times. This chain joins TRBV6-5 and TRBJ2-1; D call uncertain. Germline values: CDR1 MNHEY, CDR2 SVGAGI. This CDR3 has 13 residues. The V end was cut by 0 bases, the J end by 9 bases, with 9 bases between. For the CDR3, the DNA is TGTGCCAGCAGTTACTCTCGGGCGCTTGAGCAGTTCTTC. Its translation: CASSYSRALEQFF.

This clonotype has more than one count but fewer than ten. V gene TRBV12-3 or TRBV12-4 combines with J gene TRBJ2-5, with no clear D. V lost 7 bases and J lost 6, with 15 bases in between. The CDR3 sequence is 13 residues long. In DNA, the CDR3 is TGTGCCAGCAACCTGGACGGTTTAAAGACCCAGTACTTC. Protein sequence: CASNLDGLKTQYF.

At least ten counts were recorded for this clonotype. The CDR3 protein is CAISRTDQETQYF. CDR3 DNA: TGTGCCATCAGTCGGACGGACCAAGAGACCCAGTACTTC. This chain uses TRBV10-3 with TRBJ2-5, with D unresolved. The CDR3 sequence is 13 residues long. Germline CDR1 reads ENHRY; CDR2 reads SYGVKD. V lost 5 bases, J lost 0 bases, and 7 bases lay in between.

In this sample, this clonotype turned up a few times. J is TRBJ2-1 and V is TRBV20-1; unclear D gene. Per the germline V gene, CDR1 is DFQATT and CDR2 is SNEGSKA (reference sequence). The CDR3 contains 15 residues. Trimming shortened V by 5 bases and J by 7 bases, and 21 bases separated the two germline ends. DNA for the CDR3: TGCAGTGCTGAAATACCTTGGAGTCGAAGGAATGAGCAGTTCTTC. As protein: CSAEIPWSRRNEQFF.

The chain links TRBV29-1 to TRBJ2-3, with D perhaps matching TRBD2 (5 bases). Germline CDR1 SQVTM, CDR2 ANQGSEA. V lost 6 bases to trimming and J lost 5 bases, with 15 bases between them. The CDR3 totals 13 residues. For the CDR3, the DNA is TGCAGCGTGGGCGGGTCCTATAGAGATACGCAGTATTTT. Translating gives CSVGGSYRDTQYF.

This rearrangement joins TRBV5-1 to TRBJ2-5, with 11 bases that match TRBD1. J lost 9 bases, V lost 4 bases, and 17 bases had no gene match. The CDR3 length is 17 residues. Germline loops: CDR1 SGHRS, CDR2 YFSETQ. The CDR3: CASSPNAGTGGKRPQYF. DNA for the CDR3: TGCGCCAGCAGCCCAAACGCCGGGACAGGGGGAAAGAGACCCCAGTACTTC.

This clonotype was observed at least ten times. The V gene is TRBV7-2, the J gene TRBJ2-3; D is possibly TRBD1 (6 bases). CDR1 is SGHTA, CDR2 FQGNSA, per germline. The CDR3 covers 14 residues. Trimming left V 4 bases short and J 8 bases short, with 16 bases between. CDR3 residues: CASSSQAGAVTQYF. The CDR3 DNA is TGTGCCAGCAGCTCCCAGGCAGGGGCGGTTACGCAGTATTTT. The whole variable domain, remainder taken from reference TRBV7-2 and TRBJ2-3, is GAGVSQSPSNKVTEKGKDVELRCDPISGHTALYWYRQSLGQGLEFLIYFQGNSAPDKSGLPSDRFSAERTGGSVSTLTIQRTQQEDSAVYLCASSSQAGAVTQYFGPGTRLTVL.

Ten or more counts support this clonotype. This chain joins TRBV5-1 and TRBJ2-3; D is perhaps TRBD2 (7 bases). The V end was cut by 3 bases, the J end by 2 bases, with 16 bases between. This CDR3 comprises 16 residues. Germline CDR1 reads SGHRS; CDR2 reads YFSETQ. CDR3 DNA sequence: TGCGCCAGCAGCTGGGGAGGGGGGACGTTCACAGATACGCAGTATTTT. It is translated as CASSWGGGTFTDTQYF.

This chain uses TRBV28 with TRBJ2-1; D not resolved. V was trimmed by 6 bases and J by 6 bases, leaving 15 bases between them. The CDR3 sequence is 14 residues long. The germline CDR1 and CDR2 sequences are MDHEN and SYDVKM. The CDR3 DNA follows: TGTGCCAGCAGCCACCACCTACGGGTCAATGAGCAGTTCTTC. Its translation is CASSHHLRVNEQFF.

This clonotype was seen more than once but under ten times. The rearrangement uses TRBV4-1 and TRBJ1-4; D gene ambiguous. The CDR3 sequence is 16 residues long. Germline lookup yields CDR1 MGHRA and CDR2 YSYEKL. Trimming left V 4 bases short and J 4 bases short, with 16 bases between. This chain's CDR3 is CASSRNPAARNEKLFF. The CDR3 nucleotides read TGCGCCAGCAGCCGGAACCCCGCGGCGCGTAATGAAAAACTGTTTTTT.

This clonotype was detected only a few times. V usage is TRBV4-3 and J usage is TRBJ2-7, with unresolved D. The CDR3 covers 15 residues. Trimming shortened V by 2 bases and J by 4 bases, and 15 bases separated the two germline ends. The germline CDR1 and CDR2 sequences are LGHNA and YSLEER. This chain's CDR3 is CASSQFLFYSYEQYF. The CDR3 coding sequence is TGCGCCAGCAGCCAATTCCTCTTTTACAGTTACGAGCAGTACTTC.

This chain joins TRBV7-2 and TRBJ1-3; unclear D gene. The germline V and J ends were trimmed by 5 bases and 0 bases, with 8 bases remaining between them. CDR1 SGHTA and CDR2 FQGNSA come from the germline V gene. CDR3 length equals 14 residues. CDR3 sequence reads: CASSMTDSGNTIYF. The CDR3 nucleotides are TGTGCCAGCAGCATGACGGACTCTGGAAACACCATATATTTT.

The CDR3 spells CASRRGTGGSYGYTF. The CDR3 nucleotides are TGTGCCAGCAGGCGCGGGACAGGGGGGAGCTATGGCTACACCTTC. The chain joins TRBV12-3 or TRBV12-4 to TRBJ1-2; 11 bases fit TRBD1. This CDR3 contains 15 residues. Unmatched junction bases numbered 7, after V lost 6 bases and J lost 4 bases.